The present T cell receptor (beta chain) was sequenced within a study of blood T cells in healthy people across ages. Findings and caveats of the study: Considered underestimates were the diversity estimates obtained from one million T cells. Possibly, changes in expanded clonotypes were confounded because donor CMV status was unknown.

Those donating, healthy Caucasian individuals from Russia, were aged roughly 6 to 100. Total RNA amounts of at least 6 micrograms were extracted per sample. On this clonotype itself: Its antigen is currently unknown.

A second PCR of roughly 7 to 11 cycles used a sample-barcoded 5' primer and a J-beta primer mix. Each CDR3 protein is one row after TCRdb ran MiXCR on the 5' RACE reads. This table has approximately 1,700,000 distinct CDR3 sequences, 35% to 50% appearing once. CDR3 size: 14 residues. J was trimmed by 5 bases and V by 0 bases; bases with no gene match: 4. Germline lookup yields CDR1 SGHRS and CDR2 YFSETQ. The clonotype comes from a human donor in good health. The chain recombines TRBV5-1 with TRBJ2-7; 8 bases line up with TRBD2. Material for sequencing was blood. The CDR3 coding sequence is TGCGCCAGCAGCTTGGGTCTGCGGGGGGACGAGCAGTACTTC. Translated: CASSLGLRGDEQYF.